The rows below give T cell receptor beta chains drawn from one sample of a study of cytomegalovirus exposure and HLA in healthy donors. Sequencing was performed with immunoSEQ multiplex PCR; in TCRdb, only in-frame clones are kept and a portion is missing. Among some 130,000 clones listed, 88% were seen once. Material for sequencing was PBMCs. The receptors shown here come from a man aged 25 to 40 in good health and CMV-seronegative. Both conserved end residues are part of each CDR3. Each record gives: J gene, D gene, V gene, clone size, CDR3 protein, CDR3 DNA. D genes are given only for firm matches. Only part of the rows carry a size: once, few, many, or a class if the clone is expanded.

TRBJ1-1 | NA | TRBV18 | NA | CASSPPSGNTEAFF | TGTGCCAGCTCACCACCGTCAGGGAACACTGAAGCTTTCTTT
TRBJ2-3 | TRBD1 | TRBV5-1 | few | CASSSNGQVTDTQYF | TGCGCCAGCAGCTCGAACGGACAGGTCACAGATACGCAGTATTTT
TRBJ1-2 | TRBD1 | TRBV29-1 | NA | CSVDRGHGYTF | TGCAGCGTTGACAGGGGGCATGGCTACACCTTC
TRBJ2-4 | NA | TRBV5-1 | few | CASSELTEDIQYF | TGCGCCAGCAGCGAACTGACAGAGGACATTCAGTACTTC
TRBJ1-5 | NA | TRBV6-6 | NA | CASSKVQVNQPQHF | TGTGCCAGCAGCAAGGTACAGGTCAATCAGCCCCAGCATTTT
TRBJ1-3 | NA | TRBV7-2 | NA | CASSLEAARGNTIYF | TGTGCCAGCAGCTTAGAAGCAGCCAGGGGAAACACCATATATTTT
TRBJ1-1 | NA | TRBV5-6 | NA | CASSLGLLNTEAFF | TGTGCCAGCAGCCTGGGACTCCTAAACACTGAAGCTTTCTTT
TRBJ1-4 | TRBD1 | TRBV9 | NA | CASSPNPGTGPEKLFF | TGTGCCAGCAGCCCCAACCCCGGGACAGGGCCCGAAAAACTGTTTTTT
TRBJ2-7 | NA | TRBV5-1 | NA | CASSPGGPQYF | TGCGCCAGCAGTCCGGGGGGCCCCCAGTACTTC
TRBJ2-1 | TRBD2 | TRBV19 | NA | CASGLAGVPEQFF | TGTGCCAGTGGATTAGCGGGAGTCCCTGAGCAGTTCTTC
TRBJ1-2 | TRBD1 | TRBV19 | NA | CASSTFAGQDDGYTF | TGTGCCAGTAGTACATTTGCTGGACAGGATGATGGCTACACCTTC
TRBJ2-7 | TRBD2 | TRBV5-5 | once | CASSMGLAGYEQYF | TGTGCCAGCAGCATGGGACTAGCGGGATACGAGCAGTACTTC
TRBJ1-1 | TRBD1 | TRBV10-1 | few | CASSPSRTGGLNTEAFF | TGCGCCAGCAGTCCCAGTCGGACAGGGGGACTGAACACTGAAGCTTTCTTT
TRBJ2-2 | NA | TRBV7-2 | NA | CASNPGLNTGELFF | TGTGCCAGCAATCCAGGTCTGAACACCGGGGAGCTGTTTTTT
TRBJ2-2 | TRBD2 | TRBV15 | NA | CATSRDGNTGLAGGSTGELFF | TGTGCCACCAGCAGAGATGGGAATACGGGACTAGCGGGAGGGTCCACCGGGGAGCTGTTTTTT
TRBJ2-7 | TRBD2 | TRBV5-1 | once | CATRTSGSEKQYF | TGCGCCACCCGGACTAGCGGGAGTGAGAAGCAGTACTTC
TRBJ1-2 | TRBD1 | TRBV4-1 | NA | CASSLERPAGGTYGYTF | TGCGCCAGCAGCCTTGAAAGGCCGGCAGGGGGCACCTATGGCTACACCTTC